What follows are 14 T cell receptor beta chains derived from one specimen sequenced in a study of regulatory T cells in long-lasting Graves disease. The sample's time point: newly diagnosed GD, antithyroid drugs for less than 3 months. Following extraction of RNA from PBMCs, that RNA was used to make the TCR library. Building the TCR beta libraries relied on iRepertoire HTBI primers, and CDR3 regions underwent Arm-PCR. TCRdb redid the calling of the multiplex PCR reads with MiXCR, one entry per CDR3 protein. The sample lists 350,000 to 450,000 distinct CDR3 sequences; around 15% were seen once. A further study also used this sample, focusing on T cells in Graves' hyperthyroidism and ophthalmopathy.

Source: peripheral blood mononuclear cells (PBMCs), taken at new diagnosis, from a patient treated with antithyroid drugs. The receptors were sampled from a man aged 40-50 years with Graves disease.

The chain joins TRBV6-1 to TRBJ1-5, with 8 bases matching TRBD1. The CDR3 consists of 15 residues. With 6 bases clipped from V and 2 bases from J, the junction kept 6 bases outside the gene matches. CDR1 MNHNS and CDR2 SASEGT come from the germline V gene. CDR3: CASRTDRVGNQPQHF. CDR3 coding DNA: TGTGCCAGCAGGACGGACAGGGTTGGCAATCAGCCCCAGCATTTT.

V gene TRBV4-1 combines with J gene TRBJ2-5, with a tentative D call TRBD1 (5 bases). The CDR3 is 14 residues long. V was pared by 1 base and J by 5 bases, with 11 bases between. Germline loops: CDR1 MGHRA, CDR2 YSYEKL. The CDR3 spells CASSQVPRVETQYF. The CDR3 nucleotides are TGCGCCAGCAGCCAAGTCCCCAGGGTCGAGACCCAGTACTTC.

The chain has TRBV28 and TRBJ1-4; a possible D gene is TRBD1 (5 bases). Trimming cost V 6 bases and J 0 bases, with 11 bases left between them. The germline gives CDR1 MDHEN, CDR2 SYDVKM. This CDR3 region has 15 residues. Written as DNA, the CDR3 is TGTGCCAGCAGGGGACTGGGATCAACTAATGAAAAACTGTTTTTT. It yields the protein CASRGLGSTNEKLFF.

In its sample, this clonotype was seen many times. The genes are TRBV7-8 and TRBJ1-5; no clear D. Germline V gives CDR1 SGHVS, CDR2 FQNEAQ. This CDR3 contains 13 residues. Trimming took off 5 bases at V and 5 bases at J, with 10 bases between the two ends. CDR3 sequence (DNA): TGTGCCAGCAGCCCTAGCCGGGATCAGCCCCAGCATTTT. This translates into CASSPSRDQPQHF.

The chain recombines TRBV5-4 with TRBJ1-3; no clear D. Trimming took off 3 bases at V and 8 bases at J, with 9 bases between the two ends. Germline values: CDR1 SGHNT, CDR2 YYREEE (reference sequence). The length of the CDR3 is 12 residues. The CDR3 nucleotides are TGTGCCAGCAGCTCCTCGAGGGACACCATATATTTT. Protein sequence: CASSSSRDTIYF.

J is TRBJ1-4 and V is TRBV7-2; 10 bases align to TRBD1. Unmatched junction bases numbered 8, after V lost 5 bases and J lost 8 bases. The CDR3 totals 15 residues. In germline, CDR1 is SGHTA, CDR2 FQGNSA. CDR3 protein: CASSGSGTGEEKLFF. The DNA of the CDR3 is TGTGCCAGCAGCGGATCCGGGACAGGGGAAGAAAAACTGTTTTTT.

This clonotype was counted at least ten times. This chain links TRBV24-1 with TRBJ2-3; 15 bases align to TRBD2. This CDR3 has 20 residues. Germline values: CDR1 KGHDR, CDR2 SFDVKD. V was clipped by 3 bases and J by 0 bases; unmatched bases: 9. CDR3 residues: CATSDAGTSGGPGSTDTQYF. The CDR3 coding sequence is TGTGCCACCAGTGATGCAGGGACTAGCGGGGGGCCAGGTAGCACAGATACGCAGTATTTT.

This clonotype was recorded at least ten times. The chain has TRBV2 and TRBJ2-5, with D uncertain. The V and J ends lost 0 bases and 0 bases respectively, with 8 bases between them. Per the germline V gene, CDR1 is SNHLY and CDR2 is FYNNEI. The CDR3 totals 15 residues. CDR3 amino acids: CASSEAGVNQETQYF. The DNA of the CDR3 is TGTGCCAGCAGTGAAGCGGGCGTCAACCAAGAGACCCAGTACTTC.

The V and J genes are TRBV5-1 and TRBJ2-7; a weak D match, TRBD1 (5 bases). Trimming removed 0 bases from V and 5 bases from J, with 9 bases in between. The CDR3 is made up of 13 amino acids. Germline-derived CDR1 and CDR2 are SGHRS and YFSETQ. The CDR3 sequence: CASSLDTRDEQYF. The DNA of the CDR3 is TGCGCCAGCAGCTTGGATACCAGGGACGAGCAGTACTTC.

A word on this clonotype: This may come from a read error, since a much larger clone is one base off. V gene TRBV7-3 combines with J gene TRBJ2-1; 9 bases agree with TRBD2. Germline trimming cut 1 base from V and 10 bases from J; bases unmatched to any gene: 8. The germline V gene encodes CDR1 SGHTA and CDR2 FQGTGA. The CDR3 loop spans 15 amino acids. The CDR3 region has the DNA TGTGCCAGCAGCTTAATGAGCGGGGGGCCCTACGAGCAGTTCTTC. This encodes CASSLMSGGPYEQFF.

This clonotype came up many times. The chain has TRBV12-3 or TRBV12-4 and TRBJ2-2, with D maybe TRBD1 (5 bases). This CDR3 comprises 15 residues. Trimming left V 4 bases short and J 2 bases short, with 11 bases between. Here the CDR3 reads CASSYSGHNTGELFF. CDR3 sequence (DNA): TGTGCCAGCAGTTATAGTGGACATAACACCGGGGAGCTGTTTTTT.

This clonotype occurred many times. J is TRBJ2-7 and V is TRBV27; 9 positions agree with TRBD1. Trimming cost V 0 bases and J 3 bases; bases outside gene matches: 6. The V gene's germline CDR1 is MNHEY and CDR2 SMNVEV (reference sequence). This CDR3 comprises 16 residues. CDR3 sequence reads: CASSLSPGQGIYEQYF. In nucleotides, the CDR3 is TGTGCCAGCAGTTTATCCCCGGGACAGGGCATCTACGAGCAGTACTTC.

This clonotype occurred many times. The CDR3 loop reads CASSYSASGRYEQYF. CDR3 in DNA: TGTGCCAGCAGTTACTCGGCTAGCGGGCGCTACGAGCAGTACTTC. The rearrangement joins TRBV6-5 to TRBJ2-7; 8 nucleotides agree with TRBD2. Germline-derived CDR1 and CDR2 are MNHEY and SVGAGI. The CDR3 loop spans 15 amino acids. V gave up 0 bases and J gave up 3 bases; unmatched junction bases: 4.

This clonotype was detected ten times or more. This sequence joins TRBV12-3 or TRBV12-4 and TRBJ2-3, with 8 bases identical to TRBD2. The CDR3 is 15 amino acids. With V trimmed by 7 bases and J by 8 bases, 14 bases remained unmatched. The CDR3 DNA is TGTGCCAGCACCCCTACCGGGACTAGGGCACGTACGCAGTATTTT. Its protein is CASTPTGTRARTQYF.